One and the same sample provided the 13 T cell receptor beta chains below, sequenced in a study of T cell responses to AZD1222 COVID-19 vaccine (dated by TCRdb to the early 2020s). The library relied on the immunoSEQ multiplex PCR assay. This is the immuneACCESS table as TCRdb keeps it, with only in-frame sequences that have V and J called. A part of the clones is gone; compared with another copy, unresolved V genes explain less than half, and the rest is unexplained. The sample table contains about 100,000 clones; only one count was recorded for about 89% of them. 8% to 8.5% of the sample lies in the top ten. This specimen's time point label, per the study, means: about 28 days (+/-7) after the second vaccine dose. This specimen was peripheral blood, taken 28 days after the second AZD1222 dose. The receptor source for this set is an adult who received the AZD1222 COVID-19 vaccine.

The V and J genes are TRBV6-1 and TRBJ2-1; TRBD2 matches at 10 bases. The CDR3 extends over 17 amino acids. Per germline, CDR1 MNHNS and CDR2 SASEGT. With V trimmed by 2 bases and J by 8 bases, 12 bases remained unmatched. The CDR3 reads CASSEIRASGRGDEQFF. In DNA form, the CDR3 reads TGTGCCAGCAGTGAAATTCGGGCTAGCGGGAGAGGGGATGAGCAGTTCTTC.

In nucleotides, the CDR3 is TGTGCCAGCAGTGAAGCGCTAGGGGGGAATCAGCCCCAGCATTTT. It yields the protein CASSEALGGNQPQHF. This chain joins TRBV2 and TRBJ1-5, with TRBD1 as a possible D gene (6 bases). V was clipped by 0 bases and J by 4 bases, with 10 bases between them. The length of the CDR3 is 15 residues. Germline lookup yields CDR1 SNHLY and CDR2 FYNNEI. Using reference TRBV2 and TRBJ1-5 for the parts outside the CDR3, the full variable domain is EPEVTQTPSHQVTQMGQEVILRCVPISNHLYFYWYRQILGQKVEFLVSFYNNEISEKSEIFDDQFSVERPDGSNFTLKIRSTKLEDSAMYFCASSEALGGNQPQHFGDGTRLSIL.

The CDR3 nucleotides are TGCGCCAGCAGCCCACCAGGGCAGACCAATGAAAAACTGTTTTTT. It translates to CASSPPGQTNEKLFF. The chain employs TRBV4-1 and TRBJ1-4, with D perhaps TRBD1 (5 bases). Germline V gene lookup returns CDR1 MGHRA and CDR2 YSYEKL. V lost 4 bases to trimming and J lost 5 bases, with 14 bases between them. The CDR3 totals 15 residues.

This chain joins TRBV28 and TRBJ1-2; D ambiguous. V shed 3 bases and J shed 7 bases, with 12 bases lying between them. CDR1 and CDR2 (germline): MDHEN, SYDVKM. The CDR3 has 13 residues. This CDR3 is CASSFLGSFGYTF. The CDR3 DNA sequence: TGTGCCAGCAGTTTCCTGGGCTCCTTTGGCTACACCTTC.

The chain carries TRBV27 and TRBJ1-5, with no clear D. CDR1 is MNHEY, CDR2 SMNVEV, per germline (reference sequence). The CDR3 is 13 residues long. The V end was cut by 3 bases, the J end by 5 bases, with 8 bases between. The chain's CDR3 is CASSLRFDQPQHF. In DNA, the CDR3 is TGTGCCAGCAGTTTGAGGTTTGATCAGCCCCAGCATTTT.

J is TRBJ2-3 and V is TRBV7-2, with 9 nucleotides matching TRBD2. The V gene end was trimmed by 6 bases and the J gene end by 0 bases; junction bases not matched to a gene: 7. This CDR3 spans 16 amino acids. Germline CDR1 reads SGHTA; CDR2 reads FQGNSA. The CDR3 DNA is TGTGCCAGCAGTTCTCGACTAGCGGCTAGCACAGATACGCAGTATTTT. Translation: CASSSRLAASTDTQYF.

The CDR3 sequence: CASGLPGCGYTF. The CDR3 nucleotides read TGTGCCAGCGGCCTCCCCGGCTGTGGCTACACCTTC. The chain carries TRBV28 and TRBJ1-2; D uncertain. The germline V gene has CDR1 MDHEN and CDR2 SYDVKM. Trimming pared 8 bases from V and 7 bases from J, leaving 14 bases between. CDR3 length equals 12 residues.

The chain carries TRBV6-6 and TRBJ2-3, with TRBD1 matching over 7 bases. The CDR3 is 15 residues long. Unmatched junction bases numbered 4, after V lost 4 bases and J lost 0 bases. Germline values: CDR1 MNHNY, CDR2 SVGAGI (reference sequence). The CDR3 DNA reads as TGTGCCAGCAGTTCTGGGACAGCTAGCACAGATACGCAGTATTTT. As protein: CASSSGTASTDTQYF.

The chain is built from TRBV6-6 and TRBJ2-1, with D possibly TRBD2 on 6 matching bases. Germline V gene sequence: CDR1 MNHNY, CDR2 SVGAGI (reference sequence). The CDR3 runs to 15 residues. V dropped 2 bases and J dropped 2 bases, with 10 bases sitting between them. CDR3 loop: CASSYKAGTYNEQFF. CDR3 nucleotides: TGTGCCAGCAGTTACAAAGCGGGCACCTACAATGAGCAGTTCTTC.

This clone showed up just once. The rearrangement uses TRBV24-1 and TRBJ2-3, with TRBD1 matching over 10 bases. This CDR3 has 15 residues. Trimming removed 5 bases from V and 5 bases from J; junction bases left unmatched: 6. Looked up from germline, CDR1 is KGHDR and CDR2 is SFDVKD. CDR3 in amino acids: CATSGPGTGVDTQYF. The CDR3 bases are TGTGCCACCAGTGGACCCGGGACAGGGGTAGATACGCAGTATTTT.

The chain employs TRBV30 and TRBJ2-7, with TRBD2 matching 7 bases. Looked up from germline, CDR1 is GTSNPN and CDR2 is SVGIG (reference sequence). The CDR3 runs to 16 residues. V dropped 2 bases and J dropped 9; count of bases not matched to a gene: 19. In DNA form, the CDR3 reads TGTGCCTGGAGTCGAATCAGCGGGATCAGAAACACGGTGCAGTACTTC. This sequence encodes CAWSRISGIRNTVQYF.

The chain couples TRBV6-2 or TRBV6-3 to TRBJ2-1; the match to TRBD2 covers 14 bases. Trimming removed 4 bases from V and 6 bases from J; junction bases left unmatched: 8. The V gene's germline CDR1 is MNHEY and CDR2 SVGEGT. The CDR3 has 17 amino acids. In nucleotides, the CDR3 is TGTGCCAGCAGTTGGCGTGGGACTAGCGGGAGTCCCAATGAGCAGTTCTTC. Amino acids: CASSWRGTSGSPNEQFF.

The chain carries TRBV21-1 and TRBJ2-7; TRBD2 is the table's D call, not checked against the DNA. TRBV21-1 is a listed pseudogene. The CDR3 extends over 15 amino acids. Here the CDR3 reads CASSKVRGSSYEQYF. CDR3 in DNA: TGTGCCAGCAGCAAAGTTCGCGGGAGTTCCTACGAGCAGTACTTC.